This T cell receptor (beta chain) was captured by sequencing in a study of cytomegalovirus exposure and HLA in healthy donors. PCR employed 60 Vbeta and 13 Jbeta primers. Authors' processing steps: Per a later analysis, the number of unique TCR beta chains was roughly 87 million, of which 9 million to 14 million were shared. Assay used: immunoSEQ multiplex PCR; TCRdb lists only in-frame clones, some missing. The V and J calls and the clone size are those of that table, but D and trimming were determined from the DNA. The data contain fewer than 200,000 clones, roughly 70% of them singletons. V was cut by 2 bases and J by 9 bases, with 8 bases left in between. Germline CDR1 is MRHNA and CDR2 is SNTAGT. This CDR3 contains 12 residues.

The rearrangement joins TRBV6-4 to TRBJ2-1, with TRBD2 as a possible D gene (6 bases). The source is a girl aged 10 to 17 in good health and CMV-seronegative. The sample consisted of PBMCs. This CDR3 reads CASSDLRGEQFF. CDR3 coding DNA: TGTGCCAGCAGTGACCTGCGGGGTGAGCAGTTCTTC.